This TCR beta chain was captured in a study of OX40 agonist ivuxolimab in advanced cancers. The wider study: Dose-escalation patients' cancers were hepatocellular carcinoma, melanoma, renal cell or head and neck cancer.

Sequencing used immunoSEQ multiplex PCR; TCRdb keeps in-frame clones, though not all of them. The table includes about 59,000 clones, approximately 94% detected once. V was clipped by 5 bases and J by 4 bases, with 12 bases between them. The CDR3 has 12 residues. Germline CDR1 and CDR2: SQVTM and ANQGSEA. Comments on this clone: Its specificity is not known.

Autoimmune disease history or systemic immunosuppression excluded patients. Study-wide points: The mean number of expanded clones was higher in CD8+ T cells than in CD4+.

This chain joins TRBV29-1 and TRBJ2-7; D possibly corresponds to TRBD2 (6 bases). This specimen consisted of CD4+ or CD8+ T cells sorted from blood, obtained in a trial of the OX40 agonist ivuxolimab. This clonotype was sampled from an adult with an advanced solid tumor such as melanoma, head and neck, liver or kidney cancer. CDR3 protein: CSVMWRGYEQYF. The CDR3 DNA reads TGCAGCGTTATGTGGAGGGGTTACGAGCAGTACTTC.